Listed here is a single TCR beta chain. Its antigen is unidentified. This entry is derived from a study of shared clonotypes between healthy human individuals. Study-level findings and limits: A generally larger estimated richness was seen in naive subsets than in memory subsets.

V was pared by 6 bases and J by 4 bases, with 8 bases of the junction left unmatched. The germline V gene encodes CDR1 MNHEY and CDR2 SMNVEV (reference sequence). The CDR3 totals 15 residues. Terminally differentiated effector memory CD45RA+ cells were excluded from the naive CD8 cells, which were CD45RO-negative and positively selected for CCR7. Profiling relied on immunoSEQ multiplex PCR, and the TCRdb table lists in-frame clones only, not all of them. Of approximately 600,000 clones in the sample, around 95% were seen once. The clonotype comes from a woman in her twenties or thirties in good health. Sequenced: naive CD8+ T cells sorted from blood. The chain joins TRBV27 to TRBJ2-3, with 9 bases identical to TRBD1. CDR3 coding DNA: TGTGCCAGCAGCATGGACAGGGGAGCGGCAGATACGCAGTATTTT. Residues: CASSMDRGAADTQYF.